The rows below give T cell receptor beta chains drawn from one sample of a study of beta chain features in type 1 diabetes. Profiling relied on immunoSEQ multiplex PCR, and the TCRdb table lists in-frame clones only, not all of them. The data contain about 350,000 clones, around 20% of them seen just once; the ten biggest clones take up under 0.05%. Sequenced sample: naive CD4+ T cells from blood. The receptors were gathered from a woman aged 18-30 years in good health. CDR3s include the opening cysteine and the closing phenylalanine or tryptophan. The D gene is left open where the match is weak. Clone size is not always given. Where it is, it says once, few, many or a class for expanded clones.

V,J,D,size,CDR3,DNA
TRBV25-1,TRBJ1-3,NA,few,CASSDPRVAGNTIYF,TGTGCCAGCAGTGATCCCAGGGTCGCTGGAAACACCATATATTTT
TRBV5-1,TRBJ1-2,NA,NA,CASSFPGNYGYTF,TGCGCCAGCAGCTTCCCAGGAAACTATGGCTACACCTTC
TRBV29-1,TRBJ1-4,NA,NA,CSVELSGGSNEKLFF,TGCAGCGTTGAATTATCCGGCGGATCTAATGAAAAACTGTTTTTT
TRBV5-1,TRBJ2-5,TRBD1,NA,CASSLGTGGETQYF,TGCGCCAGCAGCTTGGGGACAGGAGGAGAGACCCAGTACTTC
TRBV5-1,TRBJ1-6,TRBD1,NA,CASSFLTGQGSSPLHF,TGCGCCAGCAGCTTCCTCACGGGACAGGGGTCTTCACCCCTCCACTTT
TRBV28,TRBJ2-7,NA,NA,CASSLTGTYEQYF,TGTGCCAGCAGCCTAACCGGGACCTACGAGCAGTACTTC
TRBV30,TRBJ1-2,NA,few,CAWSIEGQVGYTF,TGTGCCTGGAGTATCGAAGGCCAGGTTGGCTACACCTTC
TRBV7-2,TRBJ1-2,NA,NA,CASSLMQVLNYGYTF,TGTGCCAGCAGCTTGATGCAGGTTCTAAACTATGGCTACACCTTC
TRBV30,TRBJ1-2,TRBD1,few,CAWSVRRQGGVYGYTF,TGTGCCTGGAGTGTACGGAGACAGGGTGGCGTCTATGGCTACACCTTC
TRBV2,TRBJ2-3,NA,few,CASRRIPSTDTQYF,TGTGCCAGCAGGCGGATCCCGAGCACAGATACGCAGTATTTT
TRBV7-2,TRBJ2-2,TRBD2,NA,CASSVVAGTGELFF,TGTGCCAGCAGCGTGGTAGCGGGCACCGGGGAGCTGTTTTTT
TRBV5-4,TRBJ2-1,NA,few,CASSLTAYNEQFF,TGTGCCAGCAGCTTGACGGCCTACAATGAGCAGTTCTTC
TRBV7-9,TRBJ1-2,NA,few,CASSRIAGLGGYTF,TGTGCCAGCAGTCGTATAGCGGGGCTGGGTGGCTACACCTTC
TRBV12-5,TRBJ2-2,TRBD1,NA,CASGLVQGGPGELFF,TGTGCTAGTGGTTTGGTACAAGGGGGCCCCGGGGAGCTGTTTTTT
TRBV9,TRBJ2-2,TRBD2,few,CASSVAFGGSGNTGELFF,TGTGCCAGCAGCGTAGCTTTTGGCGGGAGCGGAAACACCGGGGAGCTGTTTTTT
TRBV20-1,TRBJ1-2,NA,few,CSAGSGAF,TGCAGTGCCGGCTCCGGGGCCTTC
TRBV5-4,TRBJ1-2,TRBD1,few,CASSGGTGTRGYTF,TGTGCCAGCAGCGGGGGGACAGGGACTAGAGGCTACACCTTC
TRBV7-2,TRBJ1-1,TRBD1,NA,CASSYKTGGNTEAFF,TGTGCCAGCAGCTACAAAACAGGGGGTAACACTGAAGCTTTCTTT
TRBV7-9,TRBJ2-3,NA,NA,CASSLPGNRQRPYTDTQYF,TGTGCCAGCAGCTTGCCCGGCAACCGACAGCGACCCTACACAGATACGCAGTATTTT
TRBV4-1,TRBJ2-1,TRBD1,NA,CASSRPLGLPGQGNNEQFF,TGCGCCAGCAGCCGCCCCCTAGGCCTCCCGGGACAGGGAAACAATGAGCAGTTCTTC
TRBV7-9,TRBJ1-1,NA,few,CASSLPGGGTEAFF,TGTGCCAGCAGCTTGCCGGGGGGGGGCACTGAAGCTTTCTTT
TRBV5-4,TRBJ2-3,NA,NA,CASSFPTRADTQYF,TGTGCCAGCAGCTTTCCTACTAGAGCAGATACGCAGTATTTT
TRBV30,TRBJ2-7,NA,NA,CACGTGAESYEQYF,TGTGCCTGCGGCACTGGGGCAGAATCCTACGAGCAGTACTTC
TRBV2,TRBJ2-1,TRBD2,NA,CASSEVAGTSGVEQFF,TGTGCCAGCAGTGAAGTAGCGGGGACTAGCGGGGTTGAGCAGTTCTTC
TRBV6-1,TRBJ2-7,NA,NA,CASSARAGIYEQYF,TGTGCCAGCAGTGCAAGGGCAGGGATCTACGAGCAGTACTTC
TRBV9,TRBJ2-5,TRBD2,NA,CASSVELAEETQYF,TGTGCCAGCAGCGTAGAACTAGCGGAAGAGACCCAGTACTTC
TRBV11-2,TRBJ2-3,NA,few,CASSSRSDTQYF,TGTGCCAGCAGCTCTAGGTCGGATACGCAGTATTTT
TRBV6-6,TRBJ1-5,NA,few,CASYYRDNQPQHF,TGTGCCAGCTACTACAGGGATAATCAGCCCCAGCATTTT
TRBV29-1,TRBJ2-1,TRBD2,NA,CSVSGRARAYNEQFF,TGCAGCGTTAGCGGGAGGGCTCGGGCTTACAATGAGCAGTTCTTC
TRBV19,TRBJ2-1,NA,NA,CASSGGAGEQFF,TGTGCCAGTAGTGGCGGGGCGGGTGAGCAGTTCTTC
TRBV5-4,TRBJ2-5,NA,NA,CASSLWGSQETQYF,TGTGCCAGCAGCTTGTGGGGCTCACAAGAGACCCAGTACTTC
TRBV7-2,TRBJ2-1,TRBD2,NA,CASSIQVAGGPEQFF,TGTGCCAGCAGCATTCAGGTGGCGGGGGGCCCGGAGCAGTTCTTC
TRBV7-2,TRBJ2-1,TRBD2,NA,CASSLGASGPGVEEQFF,TGTGCCAGCAGCTTAGGGGCTAGCGGGCCGGGTGTAGAGGAGCAGTTCTTC
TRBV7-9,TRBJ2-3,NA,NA,CASSLGLGADTQYF,TGTGCCAGCAGCTTGGGACTGGGGGCAGATACGCAGTATTTT
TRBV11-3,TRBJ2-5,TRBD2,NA,CASSSSSGRGQETQYF,TGTGCCAGCAGCTCCTCCAGCGGGAGGGGTCAAGAGACCCAGTACTTC
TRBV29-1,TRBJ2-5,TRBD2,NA,CSVDLAGGPETQYF,TGCAGCGTTGACCTTGCGGGAGGGCCGGAGACCCAGTACTTC
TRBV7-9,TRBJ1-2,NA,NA,CASSLDIAGYTF,TGTGCCAGCAGCTTAGACATTGCTGGCTACACCTTC
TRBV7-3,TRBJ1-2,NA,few,CASSPRAGVGYGYTF,TGTGCCAGCAGCCCGCGAGCAGGGGTAGGGTATGGCTACACCTTC
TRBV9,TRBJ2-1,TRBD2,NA,CASSTSGGAYNEQFF,TGTGCCAGCAGCACTAGCGGGGGGGCATACAATGAGCAGTTCTTC
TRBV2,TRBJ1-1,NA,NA,CASSEDRASTEAFF,TGTGCCAGCAGTGAAGACAGGGCTAGCACTGAAGCTTTCTTT